The 26 T cell receptor beta chains below were found in one sample sequenced in a study of neurological immune-mediated disorders. A single record per CDR3 protein comes from TCRdb applying MiXCR to the 5' RACE reads. Seen here are some 54,000 distinct CDR3 sequences, around 10% observed once, and the top ten hold 6.5% to 8.5%. The time point here: longitudinal time-point 1 (baseline). Source material: PBMCs. These receptors were collected from a male donor with HTLV-1-associated myelopathy (HAM/TSP).

This clonotype has at least ten counts. V usage is TRBV20-1 and J usage is TRBJ2-1; 9 nucleotides line up with TRBD2. The CDR3 covers 17 residues. Germline V gene lookup returns CDR1 DFQATT and CDR2 SNEGSKA (reference sequence). The V gene end was trimmed by 0 bases and the J gene end by 4 bases; junction bases not matched to a gene: 10. The CDR3 loop reads CSARDPLAGTPYNEQFF. The CDR3 nucleotides are TGCAGTGCTAGAGATCCCCTAGCGGGGACCCCTTACAATGAGCAGTTCTTC.

The table lists this clonotype with many counts. The chain employs TRBV9 and TRBJ1-2, with a weak D call TRBD1 (5 bases). V was trimmed by 4 bases and J by 4 bases, leaving 14 bases between them. CDR3 length: 14 amino acids. CDR1 is SGDLS, CDR2 YYNGEE, per germline. Here the CDR3 DNA reads TGTGCCAGCAGCCCTCAGGGAGTAGCCTATGGCTACACCTTC. Translated, it gives CASSPQGVAYGYTF. The full variable domain, its missing parts supplied by reference TRBV9 and TRBJ1-2, is DSGVTQTPKHLITATGQRVTLRCSPRSGDLSVYWYQQSLDQGLQFLIQYYNGEERAKGNILERFSAQQFPDLHSELNLSSLELGDSALYFCASSPQGVAYGYTFGSGTRLTVV.

Ten or more counts support this clonotype. This chain connects TRBV12-3 or TRBV12-4 to TRBJ1-2; no clear D. Trimming removed 0 bases at V and 4 bases at J, with 9 bases between. This CDR3 has 14 residues. CDR3 nucleotide sequence: TGTGCCAGCAGTTTAGCGCCAGTACTCTATGGCTACACCTTC. It translates to CASSLAPVLYGYTF.

Only a few counts were recorded for this clonotype. The rearrangement links TRBV7-9 to TRBJ2-2; 14 positions match TRBD2. The CDR3 is 18 amino acids. Germline V gene data show CDR1 as SEHNR and CDR2 as FQNEAQ (reference sequence). Trimming took 5 bases from V and 4 from J; bases not matched to a gene: 9. As DNA, the CDR3 is TGTGCCAGCAGCCGCACGACTAGCGGGGGGGCTGGCACCGGGGAGCTGTTTTTT. This codes for CASSRTTSGGAGTGELFF.

This clonotype was seen ten or more times. The V and J genes are TRBV28 and TRBJ2-7, with D unclear. V lost 3 bases and J 2 bases, leaving 2 bases between the germline ends. Germline CDR1 is MDHEN and CDR2 is SYDVKM. The CDR3 length is 11 residues. CDR3 nucleotide sequence: TGTGCCAGCAGTTTTGCCTACGAGCAGTACTTC. It codes for CASSFAYEQYF.

In this sample, this clonotype turned up many times. V and J are TRBV20-1 and TRBJ2-7; maybe TRBD2 (6 bases). Trimming took 5 bases from V and 0 from J, leaving 8 bases between them. Germline values: CDR1 DFQATT, CDR2 SNEGSKA (reference sequence). The CDR3 has 12 amino acids. The DNA of the CDR3 is TGCAGTGCTGGGGGGAGCTCCTACGAGCAGTACTTC. Amino acid sequence: CSAGGSSYEQYF.

This clonotype was seen many times. The J gene is TRBJ2-1, the V gene TRBV6-5; 9 bases fit TRBD1. J lost 5 bases, V lost 4 bases, and 6 bases had no gene match. There are 15 residues in the CDR3. Germline CDR1 is MNHEY and CDR2 is SVGAGI. The CDR3 sequence is CASSSPGTGNNEQFF. The CDR3 DNA sequence: TGTGCCAGCAGTTCTCCGGGGACAGGGAACAATGAGCAGTTCTTC.

There are many counts of this clonotype. The gene calls are TRBV29-1 and TRBJ1-1; D perhaps matches TRBD1 (5 bases). CDR1 is SQVTM and CDR2 is ANQGSEA in the germline V gene. Trimming cost V 6 bases and J 5 bases, with 16 bases left between them. This CDR3 spans 13 amino acids. CDR3 nucleotide sequence: TGCAGCGTCCGGAGAGGGGAAGAAACTGAAGCTTTCTTT. Its translation is CSVRRGEETEAFF.

In this sample, this clonotype turned up once. Mismatch with germline at one junction end may stem from a read error. CDR3 sequence: CSASGTSGATYNAQFF. The CDR3 DNA reads TGCAGTGCTAGCGGGACTAGCGGGGCTACCTACAATGCGCAGTTCTTC. The V call is TRBV20-1, the J call TRBJ2-1; 13 bases map to TRBD2. The CDR3 has 16 amino acids. Germline values: CDR1 DFQATT, CDR2 SNEGSKA (reference sequence).

This clonotype came up many times. The chain employs TRBV29-1 and TRBJ1-1; tentatively, D is TRBD1 (5 bases). The ends were cut back, 6 bases at V and 1 base at J, with 15 bases in the middle. This CDR3 is built from 14 residues. CDR1 and CDR2 from the germline V gene are SQVTM and ANQGSEA. The CDR3 spells CSVQRDGSNTEAFF. CDR3 coding DNA: TGCAGCGTCCAACGGGACGGATCGAACACTGAAGCTTTCTTT.

This clonotype was seen many times. CDR3 DNA: TGTGCCAGCAGTTTATTCGAGATGGGGCGGGGCCTCCAAGAGACCCAGTACTTC. It encodes CASSLFEMGRGLQETQYF. J is TRBJ2-5 and V is TRBV12-3 or TRBV12-4; D is possibly TRBD2 (6 bases). V was shortened by 2 bases and J by 1 base, with 20 bases between the two germline ends. The CDR3 has 18 residues.

This clonotype appeared many times. The V and J genes are TRBV4-1 and TRBJ1-2, with D possibly being TRBD1 (5 bases). V shed 3 bases and J shed 4 bases, with 12 bases lying between them. The length of the CDR3 is 14 residues. Germline V lookup: CDR1 MGHRA, CDR2 YSYEKL. The CDR3 spells CASSHPGGFYGYTF. CDR3 in DNA: TGCGCCAGCAGCCACCCCGGGGGGTTCTATGGCTACACCTTC.

This clonotype has ten or more counts. V and J are TRBV5-1 and TRBJ2-3; 11 bases line up with TRBD1. The CDR3 contains 16 residues. V gave up 3 bases and J gave up 5 bases; unmatched junction bases: 8. CDR1 is SGHRS, CDR2 YFSETQ, per germline. The CDR3 sequence is CASSSTGTGGGDTQYF. CDR3 nucleotide sequence: TGCGCCAGCAGCTCTACCGGGACAGGGGGTGGAGATACGCAGTATTTT.

On this clonotype: At one end, the junction sequence differs from germline, possibly due to a read error. The J gene is TRBJ2-5, the V gene TRBV20-1; 13 positions match TRBD2. Germline CDR1 reads DFQATT; CDR2 reads SNEGSKA (reference sequence). CDR3 length equals 14 residues. CDR3 sequence (DNA): TGCATTGCTCGGACTAGCGGGAGACAAGAGACCCAGTACTTC. Protein: CIARTSGRQETQYF.

This clonotype was counted at least ten times. V is TRBV20-1 and J is TRBJ2-3; 12 nucleotides align to TRBD2. V shed 4 bases, J shed 7 bases, and the junction held 12 bases outside the gene matches. Germline CDR1 reads DFQATT; CDR2 reads SNEGSKA (reference sequence). The CDR3 runs 16 residues. As DNA, the CDR3 is TGCAGTGCTACCATTCGGACTAGCGGGGCCCCATATACGCAGTATTTT. Its protein product is CSATIRTSGAPYTQYF.

At least ten counts were recorded for this clonotype. This chain uses TRBV20-1 with TRBJ1-3; D uncertain. From germline, CDR1 is DFQATT and CDR2 SNEGSKA (reference sequence). Deletions cut 3 bases from V and 4 bases from J, with 10 bases between. The CDR3 spans 13 residues. In DNA form, the CDR3 reads TGCAGTGCTAGTACCCTCAGGGGAAACACCATATATTTT. Translation gives CSASTLRGNTIYF.

This clonotype was found many times. The CDR3 DNA reads TGTGCCACCAGTGATTCCTCGACCGGACCCGCGAACACCGGGGAGCTGTTTTTT. This translates into CATSDSSTGPANTGELFF. The chain combines TRBV24-1 with TRBJ2-2; D is unresolved. From germline, CDR1 is KGHDR and CDR2 SFDVKD. The CDR3 has 18 residues. Trimming removed 2 bases at V and 0 bases at J, with 15 bases between.

The chain employs TRBV25-1 and TRBJ1-1; D gene uncertain. The CDR3 extends over 13 amino acids. Germline CDR1 MGHDK, CDR2 SYGVNS. The ends were cut back, 5 bases at V and 4 bases at J, with 11 bases in the middle. CDR3 nucleotides: TGTGCCAGCAGTAAAACCCCGGGCACTGAAGCTTTCTTT. The encoded protein is CASSKTPGTEAFF.

The sample holds many counts of this clonotype. The chain uses TRBV6-2 or TRBV6-3 and TRBJ2-2, with D possibly called TRBD1 or TRBD2 (5 bases each). The CDR3 is 12 amino acids. Germline V lookup: CDR1 MNHEY, CDR2 SVGEGT. Deletions cut 6 bases from V and 7 bases from J, with 9 bases between. The CDR3 protein is CASSVGVGELFF. For the CDR3, the DNA is TGTGCCAGCAGCGTGGGGGTCGGGGAGCTGTTTTTT.

This clonotype was detected ten times or more. This sequence joins TRBV18 and TRBJ2-1; 13 nucleotides match TRBD2. With V trimmed by 3 bases and J by 2 bases, 1 base remained unmatched. CDR3 length equals 16 residues. Germline-derived CDR1 and CDR2 are KGHSH and LQKENI. The CDR3 loop is CASSPGLAGAYNEQFF. The CDR3, as DNA: TGTGCCAGCTCACCCGGACTAGCGGGGGCCTACAATGAGCAGTTCTTC.

This clonotype occurred many times. The V gene is TRBV5-1, the J gene TRBJ1-1, with 10 bases fitting TRBD1. Germline V lookup: CDR1 SGHRS, CDR2 YFSETQ. The trim removed 3 bases at V and 0 bases at J, leaving 8 bases unmatched. The CDR3 spans 17 residues. This CDR3 is CASSSGAGTGVNTEAFF. The DNA of the CDR3 is TGCGCCAGCAGCTCGGGAGCGGGGACAGGGGTGAACACTGAAGCTTTCTTT.

This clonotype was counted many times. This chain joins TRBV5-1 and TRBJ1-4; D is ambiguous. The CDR3 sequence is 12 residues long. Trimming removed 4 bases from V and 4 bases from J, with 5 bases in between. The germline V gene encodes CDR1 SGHRS and CDR2 YFSETQ. CDR3 region: CASSEINEKLFF. The CDR3 nucleotides are TGCGCCAGCAGCGAAATTAATGAAAAACTGTTTTTT.

This clonotype was counted a single time. This may arise from a read error, as a much more abundant clone is one base away. The chain couples TRBV6-2 or TRBV6-3 to TRBJ1-5, with D perhaps TRBD1 (5 bases). The germline CDR1 and CDR2 sequences are MNHEY and SVGEGT. The length of the CDR3 is 14 residues. CDR3 DNA: TGTGCCAGCAGTTTCCAAATGGGGCATCAGCACCAGCATTTT. Its translation: CASSFQMGHQHQHF.

This clonotype was counted ten times or more. The V and J genes are TRBV27 and TRBJ1-2; the match to TRBD1 covers 12 bases. This CDR3 region has 22 residues. The ends lost 5 bases at V and 3 bases at J; junction bases unmatched: 25. From germline, CDR1 is MNHEY and CDR2 SMNVEV (reference sequence). In DNA, the CDR3 is TGTGCCAGCAGTCCATCAGCACACCGGGACAGGGGGCAAGTAAGGCCGGACTATGGCTACACCTTC. Its translation: CASSPSAHRDRGQVRPDYGYTF.

There are many counts of this clonotype. The CDR3 here is CASSIGLALNEQFF. The CDR3, as DNA: TGTGCCAGTAGTATAGGACTAGCCCTCAATGAGCAGTTCTTC. The rearrangement uses TRBV19 and TRBJ2-1; TRBD2 aligns across 7 bases. The V and J ends lost 1 base and 6 bases, in that order; junction bases with no gene match: 3. This CDR3 has 14 amino acids. Germline assignment: CDR1 LNHDA and CDR2 SQIVND (reference sequence). Together with reference TRBV19 and TRBJ2-1, the CDR3 gives the full variable domain: DGGITQSPKYLFRKEGQNVTLSCEQNLNHDAMYWYRQDPGQGLRLIYYSQIVNDFQKGDIAEGYSVSREKKESFPLTVTSAQKNPTAFYLCASSIGLALNEQFFGPGTRLTVL.

This clonotype was counted many times. The rearrangement links TRBV9 to TRBJ2-1, with D possibly matching TRBD2 (5 bases). The V end lost 4 bases, the J end lost 7 bases, and 12 bases lay between the germline ends. Germline assignment: CDR1 SGDLS and CDR2 YYNGEE. This CDR3 spans 13 amino acids. The CDR3 coding sequence is TGTGCCAGCAGCCACGAGTTAGCGAATGAGCAGTTCTTC. This sequence encodes CASSHELANEQFF.